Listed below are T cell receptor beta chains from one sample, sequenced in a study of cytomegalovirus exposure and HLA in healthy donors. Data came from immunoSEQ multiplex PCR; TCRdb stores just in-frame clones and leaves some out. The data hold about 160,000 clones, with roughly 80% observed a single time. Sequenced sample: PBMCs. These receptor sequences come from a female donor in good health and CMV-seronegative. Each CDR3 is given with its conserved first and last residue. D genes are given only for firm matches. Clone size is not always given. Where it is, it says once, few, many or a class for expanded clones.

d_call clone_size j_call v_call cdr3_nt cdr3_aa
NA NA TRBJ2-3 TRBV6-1 TGTGCCAGCAGTGAAGAGGTACTTCTGACTAGCACAGATACGCAGTATTTT CASSEEVLLTSTDTQYF
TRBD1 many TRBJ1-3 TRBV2 TGTGCCAGCAAAGTACAGGGGCCCGGAAACACCATATATTTT CASKVQGPGNTIYF
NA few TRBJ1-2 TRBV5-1 TGCGCCAGCAGCTTGGATCCTCTTGATGGCTACACCTTC CASSLDPLDGYTF
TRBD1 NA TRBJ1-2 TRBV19 TGTGCCAGTAATAGCTGGACAGGCCGGTCGGGGGGCTACACCTTC CASNSWTGRSGGYTF
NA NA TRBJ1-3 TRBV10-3 TGTGCCATCGAAAGCAACTCTGGAAACACCATATATTTT CAIESNSGNTIYF
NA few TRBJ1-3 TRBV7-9 TGTGCCAGCAGCTTAGAGTCCCAGAGGGGAAACACCATATATTTT CASSLESQRGNTIYF
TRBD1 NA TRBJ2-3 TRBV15 TGTGCCACCGGGACAGGGGACCTCACAGATACGCAGTATTTT CATGTGDLTDTQYF
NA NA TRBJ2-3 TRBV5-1 TGCGCCAGCAGCGGGGGGACGCTCATGGATACGCAGTATTTT CASSGGTLMDTQYF
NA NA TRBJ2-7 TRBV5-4 TGTGCCAGCAGCCGTGGAGGAACCTACGAGCAGTACTTC CASSRGGTYEQYF
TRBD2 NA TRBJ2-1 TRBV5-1 TGCGCCAGCAGCTTGGGGGGACTAGCGGGAGAGCAGTTCTTC CASSLGGLAGEQFF
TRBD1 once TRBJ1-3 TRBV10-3 TGTGCCATCAGTGAGAGGGACAGGGCTGGAAACACCATATATTTT CAISERDRAGNTIYF
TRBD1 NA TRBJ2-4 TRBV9 TGTGCCAGCAGCCTAACGACAGGGTCCAACATTCAGTACTTC CASSLTTGSNIQYF
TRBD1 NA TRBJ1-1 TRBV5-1 TGCGCCAGCAGCTTGGAGACAGGGGGGATGAACACTGAAGCTTTCTTT CASSLETGGMNTEAFF
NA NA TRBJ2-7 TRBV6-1 TGTGCCAGCAGTGGCGACAGTTACGAGCAGTACTTC CASSGDSYEQYF
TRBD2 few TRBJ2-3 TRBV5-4 TGTGCCAGCAGCTTGGTGAGCGGGGGGGAAGGTACGCAGTATTTT CASSLVSGGEGTQYF
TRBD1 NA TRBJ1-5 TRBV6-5 TGTGCCAGCAAGAAAGACAGGGAAACAGGACAGCCCCAGCATTTT CASKKDRETGQPQHF
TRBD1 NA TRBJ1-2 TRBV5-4 TGTGCCAGCAGCTTGGGAGGGGGCCCCAACTATGGCTACACCTTC CASSLGGGPNYGYTF
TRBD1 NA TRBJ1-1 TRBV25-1 TGTGCCAGCAGTGAGACTCAGGGGGCGTACACTGAAGCTTTCTTT CASSETQGAYTEAFF
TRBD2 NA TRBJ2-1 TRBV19 TGTGCCAGTAGTATCGGCCCTGGGACTAGCGGTTATAACGAGCAGTTCTTC CASSIGPGTSGYNEQFF
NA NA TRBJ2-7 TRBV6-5 TGTGCCAGCAGTTATCGGGGATACGAGCAGTACTTC CASSYRGYEQYF
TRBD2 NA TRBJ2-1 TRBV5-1 TGCGCCAGCAGCCCAAGACCGGGACTAGCGGTCCGTAATGAGCAGTTCTTC CASSPRPGLAVRNEQFF
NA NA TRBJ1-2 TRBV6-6 TGTGCCAGCAGTTACAGAGGAGGCTTGGATGGCTACACCTTC CASSYRGGLDGYTF
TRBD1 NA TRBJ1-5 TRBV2 TGTGCCAGCAGTGAAGTGGGACAGGCCCTCTTCAATCAGCCCCAGCATTTT CASSEVGQALFNQPQHF
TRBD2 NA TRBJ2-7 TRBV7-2 TGTGCCAGCAGCCCCGGGACTAGCGGGAGGGGCGAGCAGTACTTC CASSPGTSGRGEQYF
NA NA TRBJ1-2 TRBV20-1 TGCAGTGCTATCAGGCGGGATGGCTACACCTTC CSAIRRDGYTF
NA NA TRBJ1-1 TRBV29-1 TGCAGCGTTGGGCGCGCACAGGGCACTGAAGCTTTCTTT CSVGRAQGTEAFF
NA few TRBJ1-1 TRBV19 TGTGCCAGTAGTACTGGAGGGGGGGCTCGGGGAACTGAAGCTTTCTTT CASSTGGGARGTEAFF
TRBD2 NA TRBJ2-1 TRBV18 TGTGCCAGCTCACCACCGGCTAGCGGGAGGGCCCAGCAGTTCTTC CASSPPASGRAQQFF
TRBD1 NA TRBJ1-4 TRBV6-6 TGTGCCAGCAGTACAGGGACAGGGGCTTGGGAAAAACTGTTTTTT CASSTGTGAWEKLFF
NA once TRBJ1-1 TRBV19 TGTGCCAGTAGTATAGTAACGGGGTCCACTGAAGCTTTCTTT CASSIVTGSTEAFF